A selection of T cell receptor beta chains follows, all from one sample in a study of cytomegalovirus exposure and HLA in healthy donors. This table comes from immunoSEQ multiplex PCR, and its TCRdb copy is limited to in-frame clones, with some not included. The sample shows 95,000 to 150,000 clones, 73% of them seen only once. Sequences were obtained from PBMCs. Receptors originate from a man aged 60 to 75 in good health and CMV-seropositive. Each CDR3 is given with its conserved first and last residue. A D gene is named only where the DNA matches it firmly. Clone size is not always given. Where it is, it says once, few, many or a class for expanded clones.

cdr3_aa	cdr3_nt	j_call	d_call	clone_size	v_call
CASSFGRGDTQYF	TGTGCCAGCAGTTTTGGCAGGGGGGATACGCAGTATTTT	TRBJ2-3	TRBD1	-	TRBV27
CALTTGSYNSPLHF	TGTGCCTTGACGACAGGCTCCTATAATTCACCCCTCCACTTT	TRBJ1-6	-	-	TRBV30
CASRGQGNQPQHF	TGTGCCAGCAGGGGACAGGGGAATCAGCCCCAGCATTTT	TRBJ1-5	TRBD1	-	TRBV2
CASSLETQETQYF	TGTGCCAGCAGTTTAGAAACACAAGAGACCCAGTACTTC	TRBJ2-5	-	-	TRBV28
CSGRRATNEKLFF	TGCAGCGGGCGGAGGGCAACTAATGAAAAACTGTTTTTT	TRBJ1-4	-	few	TRBV29-1
CASSIGGADTQYF	TGTGCCAGTAGTATTGGGGGGGCAGATACGCAGTATTTT	TRBJ2-3	TRBD2	-	TRBV19
CASSQGPASGAYNEQFF	TGCGCCAGCAGCCAAGGTCCTGCTAGCGGGGCCTACAATGAGCAGTTCTTC	TRBJ2-1	TRBD2	-	TRBV4-1
CATSRAGAPYEQYF	TGTGCCACCAGCAGAGCAGGGGCCCCCTACGAGCAGTACTTC	TRBJ2-7	-	-	TRBV15
CASKDLGGRTGELFF	TGTGCCAGCAAAGATCTCGGGGGTCGGACCGGGGAGCTGTTTTTT	TRBJ2-2	-	-	TRBV7-8
CASSFLTGFSPLHF	TGTGCCAGCAGTTTTTTGACAGGGTTTTCACCCCTCCACTTT	TRBJ1-6	TRBD1	-	TRBV6-5
CASSEARQGQPQHF	TGTGCCAGCAGTGAAGCAAGACAGGGTCAGCCCCAGCATTTT	TRBJ1-5	TRBD1	-	TRBV6-1
CAWSGTGTLAETQYF	TGTGCCTGGAGTGGGACAGGAACCTTGGCAGAGACCCAGTACTTC	TRBJ2-5	TRBD1	few	TRBV30
CASSPGGFLVTEAFF	TGTGCCAGCAGCCCGGGGGGGTTTCTGGTCACTGAAGCTTTCTTT	TRBJ1-1	-	once	TRBV6-6
CASSLGQLFTDTQYF	TGCGCCAGCAGCCTGGGACAGCTTTTCACAGATACGCAGTATTTT	TRBJ2-3	TRBD1	-	TRBV5-1
CASSPSPPGAYGYTF	TGTGCCAGCAGCCCCTCCCCCCCAGGGGCCTATGGCTACACCTTC	TRBJ1-2	-	-	TRBV7-2
CASSTGHLYEQYF	TGTGCCAGCAGCACGGGACACCTCTACGAGCAGTACTTC	TRBJ2-7	-	few	TRBV7-2
CASSVEGQGGNEQFF	TGTGCCAGCAGCGTAGAGGGACAGGGCGGCAATGAGCAGTTCTTC	TRBJ2-1	TRBD1	once	TRBV9
CASSLSSGGTDTQYF	TGTGCCAGCAGCCTATCTAGCGGGGGCACAGATACGCAGTATTTT	TRBJ2-3	TRBD2	-	TRBV11-2
CASSIRGGGSNQPQHF	TGTGCCAGTAGTATACGGGGAGGGGGAAGCAATCAGCCCCAGCATTTT	TRBJ1-5	-	-	TRBV19
CASSPWTRNEQFF	TGTGCCAGTAGTCCCTGGACTAGAAATGAGCAGTTCTTC	TRBJ2-1	TRBD2	few	TRBV19
CASSPKGGGGEVETQYF	TGTGCCAGCAGCCCCAAGGGGGGCGGGGGTGAGGTTGAGACCCAGTACTTC	TRBJ2-5	-	-	TRBV7-2
CASSFHRGRSYEQYF	TGTGCCAGTAGTTTCCACAGGGGGAGGTCCTACGAGCAGTACTTC	TRBJ2-7	TRBD1	-	TRBV19
CASSDQTTGSEAFF	TGTGCCAGCAGTGACCAAACGACAGGGAGCGAAGCTTTCTTT	TRBJ1-1	TRBD1	-	TRBV2
CAWSGREGVDNSPLHF	TGTGCCTGGAGTGGCAGAGAGGGTGTGGATAATTCACCCCTCCACTTT	TRBJ1-6	-	-	TRBV30
CASRIGGGVSNEQFF	TGTGCCAGCAGAATAGGGGGGGGAGTAAGCAATGAGCAGTTCTTC	TRBJ2-1	-	-	TRBV6-1
CAWFDRQSLDTQYF	TGTGCCTGGTTTGACAGGCAGTCTTTAGATACGCAGTATTTT	TRBJ2-3	-	once	TRBV30
CASSVERAPLHF	TGTGCCAGCAGCGTAGAACGGGCACCCCTCCACTTT	TRBJ1-6	-	-	TRBV9
CASMREIGQPQHF	TGTGCCAGCATGAGGGAAATTGGTCAGCCCCAGCATTTT	TRBJ1-5	-	-	TRBV28
CATSPDRGWDEQYF	TGTGCCACCAGCCCGGACAGGGGGTGGGACGAGCAGTACTTC	TRBJ2-7	TRBD1	-	TRBV15
CASSLKLFRSGETQYF	TGTGCCAGCAGTTTGAAACTGTTCCGTTCGGGGGAGACCCAGTACTTC	TRBJ2-5	-	-	TRBV28
CASSEGPHGYTF	TGTGCCAGCAGTGAAGGGCCCCATGGCTACACCTTC	TRBJ1-2	-	-	TRBV6-1
CASSLGGGGYNEQFF	TGTGCCAGCAGCTTAGGCGGCGGGGGTTACAATGAGCAGTTCTTC	TRBJ2-1	TRBD2	-	TRBV7-2
CASKKEGTGENYGYTF	TGTGCCAGTAAAAAGGAGGGGACAGGGGAGAACTATGGCTACACCTTC	TRBJ1-2	TRBD1	once	TRBV19
CASGTVGNTIYF	TGTGCCAGCGGGACAGTTGGAAACACCATATATTTT	TRBJ1-3	TRBD1	few	TRBV11-1
CASSQDGLGGLEAFF	TGCGCCAGCAGCCAAGATGGCTTGGGGGGTCTCGAAGCTTTCTTT	TRBJ1-1	-	-	TRBV4-1
CATSRLEDLYQPQHF	TGTGCCACCAGCAGACTTGAGGATTTGTATCAGCCCCAGCATTTT	TRBJ1-5	-	-	TRBV15
CASSEAVPIGGYTF	TGTGCCAGCAGTGAAGCTGTCCCTATTGGTGGCTACACCTTC	TRBJ1-2	-	-	TRBV2
CASSLGTAVNTEAFF	TGTGCCAGCAGCTTAGGGACAGCGGTAAACACTGAAGCTTTCTTT	TRBJ1-1	-	-	TRBV7-8
CASSPGTGALGGYTF	TGTGCCAGCAGCCCTGGGACAGGGGCCCTGGGGGGCTACACCTTC	TRBJ1-2	TRBD1	-	TRBV9
CASSLGQGEGYTF	TGTGCCAGCAGCCTCGGACAGGGCGAGGGCTACACCTTC	TRBJ1-2	TRBD1	-	TRBV7-9
CASSLDRMGYGYTF	TGTGCCAGCAGTTTGGACAGGATGGGCTATGGCTACACCTTC	TRBJ1-2	TRBD1	-	TRBV2
CATSREGASYGYTF	TGTGCCACCAGCAGAGAGGGAGCCAGCTATGGCTACACCTTC	TRBJ1-2	-	-	TRBV15
CASKPTSRGLLTYEQYF	TGTGCCAGCAAACCCACCTCCAGGGGGCTACTAACCTACGAGCAGTACTTC	TRBJ2-7	TRBD1	once	TRBV27
CASSPLRMGSEQFF	TGTGCCAGCAGCCCGCTGCGTATGGGTAGCGAGCAGTTCTTC	TRBJ2-1	-	-	TRBV11-1
CASSIDRVDQPQHF	TGCGCCAGCAGTATAGACAGGGTAGATCAGCCCCAGCATTTT	TRBJ1-5	TRBD1	-	TRBV10-2
CASRLDREETQYF	TGTGCCAGCCGATTAGACAGGGAAGAGACCCAGTACTTC	TRBJ2-5	TRBD1	few	TRBV6-6
CASSSLSPLLAGVAKTQYF	TGTGCCAGCAGCTCCCTCTCCCCCCTACTAGCGGGGGTAGCGAAGACCCAGTACTTC	TRBJ2-5	TRBD2	-	TRBV7-8
CATYRGGADSEQFF	TGTGCCACGTACCGCGGGGGGGCCGATAGTGAGCAGTTCTTC	TRBJ2-1	TRBD2	once	TRBV6-5
CSVEQGGTDTQYF	TGCAGCGTTGAACAGGGAGGAACAGATACGCAGTATTTT	TRBJ2-3	-	-	TRBV29-1
CASSLDVASETLLYEQYF	TGCGCCAGCAGCTTGGATGTGGCTAGCGAGACTCTACTCTACGAGCAGTACTTC	TRBJ2-7	-	-	TRBV5-1
CASRQGDGGHPGQGASPYGYTF	TGTGCAAGTCGGCAAGGAGACGGGGGGCACCCGGGACAGGGGGCCTCCCCCTATGGCTACACCTTC	TRBJ1-2	-	-	TRBV12-2
CASSFGTSDLGTDTQYF	TGTGCCAGCAGCTTTGGGACTAGCGACTTAGGCACAGATACGCAGTATTTT	TRBJ2-3	TRBD2	few	TRBV13
CASSSDRGRGYTF	TGTGCCAGCAGTAGCGACAGGGGGCGGGGCTACACCTTC	TRBJ1-2	TRBD1	-	TRBV2